Presented here are 8 T cell receptor beta chains from one specimen sequenced in a study of technical replicates of blood from a few donors. Assay: immunoSEQ multiplex PCR; the TCRdb copy retains only in-frame clones and omits some. The sample gives over 65,000 clones, approximately 93% of which show up once; 0.2% to 0.3% is in the top ten. Sequencing was carried out using T cells isolated from PBMCs. The receptors derive from a human donor in good health.

The chain links TRBV5-1 to TRBJ1-5; D unresolved. Germline V lookup: CDR1 SGHRS, CDR2 YFSETQ. There are 16 residues in the CDR3. V was pared by 4 bases and J by 1 base, with 15 bases between. CDR3 in DNA: TGCGCCAGCAGCCACTCTGTAAAGTCGAGCAATCAGCCCCAGCATTTT. Translated, it gives CASSHSVKSSNQPQHF.

The chain is built from TRBV5-8 and TRBJ1-1, with 7 nucleotides matching TRBD1. The CDR3 covers 13 residues. Germline V lookup: CDR1 SGHTS, CDR2 YDEGEE. V shed 3 bases, J shed 6 bases, and the junction held 5 bases outside the gene matches. The CDR3 bases are TGTGCCAGCAGCTCGGACAGGCTGCCTGAAGCTTTCTTT. Its translation: CASSSDRLPEAFF. The full variable domain, in which reference TRBV5-8 and TRBJ1-1 provide the parts outside the CDR3, is EAGVTQSPTHLIKTRGQQATLRCSPISGHTSVYWYQQALGLGLQFLLWYDEGEERNRGNFPPRFSGRQFPNYSSELNVNALELEDSALYLCASSSDRLPEAFFGQGTRLTVV.

The CDR3 loop is CASSASGGGTYNEQFF. DNA of the CDR3: TGTGCCAGCAGTGCTTCCGGGGGGGGAACCTACAATGAGCAGTTCTTC. The rearrangement joins TRBV6-1 to TRBJ2-1; TRBD2 aligns across 8 bases. V was pared by 4 bases and J by 2 bases, with 7 bases of the junction left unmatched. The CDR3 has 16 amino acids. Germline CDR1 is MNHNS and CDR2 is SASEGT.

This clone appeared once. The chain employs TRBV9 and TRBJ2-7; D remains unclear. The CDR3 is 15 amino acids. Germline V gene sequence: CDR1 SGDLS, CDR2 YYNGEE. The germline V and J ends were trimmed by 0 bases and 9 bases, with 19 bases remaining between them. The CDR3 here is CASSVATGGGFVQYF. The CDR3 DNA is TGTGCCAGCAGCGTAGCTACTGGCGGCGGTTTCGTGCAGTACTTC.

Here the CDR3 reads CASSFDRGRLPQHF. As DNA, the CDR3 is TGTGCCAGCAGTTTCGACAGGGGGCGGTTGCCCCAGCATTTT. The rearrangement uses TRBV6-4 and TRBJ1-5; 10 positions agree with TRBD1. V shed 5 bases and J 9 bases; nucleotides not matched to a gene: 7. Germline assignment: CDR1 MRHNA and CDR2 SNTAGT. This CDR3 has 14 residues.

The chain carries TRBV27 and TRBJ2-7; TRBD1 is a possible D gene (5 bases). CDR1 is MNHEY and CDR2 is SMNVEV in the germline V gene (reference sequence). V shed 5 bases and J shed 3 bases, with 17 bases lying between them. The CDR3 consists of 15 residues. CDR3 residues: CASSMQQVSNYEQYF. DNA for the CDR3: TGTGCCAGCAGTATGCAACAGGTTTCCAACTACGAGCAGTACTTC.

V usage is TRBV5-4 and J usage is TRBJ1-2, with 10 bases lining up with TRBD1. The CDR3 contains 13 residues. The germline gives CDR1 SGHNT, CDR2 YYREEE (reference sequence). V dropped 4 bases and J dropped 5; count of bases not matched to a gene: 2. This CDR3 reads CASSRQGAYGYTF. CDR3 sequence (DNA): TGTGCCAGCAGCCGACAGGGGGCTTATGGCTACACCTTC. The full variable domain, rest sourced from reference TRBV5-4 and TRBJ1-2, is ETGVTQSPTHLIKTRGQQVTLRCSSQSGHNTVSWYQQALGQGPQFIFQYYREEENGRGNFPPRFSGLQFPNYSSELNVNALELDDSALYLCASSRQGAYGYTFGSGTRLTVV.

The chain uses TRBV25-1 and TRBJ1-4, with 12 bases aligning to TRBD1. V lost 1 base and J lost 1; bases outside the gene matches: 1. CDR3 length: 17 amino acids. Germline V gene data show CDR1 as MGHDK and CDR2 as SYGVNS. The DNA for the CDR3 is TGTGCCAGCAGTGAATGGGACAGGGGGCAAACTAATGAAAAACTGTTTTTT. Translated, it gives CASSEWDRGQTNEKLFF.